These 18 T cell receptor beta chains share one sample of origin, sequenced in a study of T-cell reconstitution after alpha-beta-depleted transplantation in children. Unique molecular identifiers tagged the TCRbeta library. One entry per CDR3 protein, called by TCRdb with MiXCR from the PCR reads. The table includes fewer than 550,000 distinct CDR3 sequences, roughly 11% detected once. Material: PBMCs, mostly from graft donor cells, obtained 180 days after TCRalphabeta/CD19-depleted stem cell transplant. These receptors all come from a female patient between 2 and 15 years old who had a stem cell transplant for aplastic anemia, so the T cells may come from the graft donor.

This clonotype was recorded at least ten times. This rearrangement joins TRBV15 to TRBJ2-2; D gene ambiguous. Trimming took off 1 base at V and 6 bases at J, with 15 bases between the two ends. Germline loops: CDR1 LNHNV, CDR2 YYDKDF (reference sequence). This CDR3 is 16 amino acids long. The CDR3 DNA reads TGTGCCACCAGCAGAGTCCCCCGAAACTCCGCCGGGGAGCTGTTTTTT. Translated: CATSRVPRNSAGELFF. The full variable domain, in which reference TRBV15 and TRBJ2-2 provide the parts outside the CDR3, is DAMVIQNPRYQVTQFGKPVTLSCSQTLNHNVMYWYQQKSSQAPKLLFHYYDKDFNNEADTPDNFQSRRPNTSFCFLDIRSPGLGDTAMYLCATSRVPRNSAGELFFGEGSRLTVL.

The rearrangement joins TRBV10-3 to TRBJ1-5; TRBD1 aligns across 9 bases. This CDR3 comprises 17 residues. The germline CDR1 and CDR2 sequences are ENHRY and SYGVKD. The trim removed 0 bases at V and 3 bases at J, leaving 6 bases unmatched. Here the CDR3 reads CAISESRTGEDNQPQHF. The CDR3 region has the DNA TGTGCCATCAGTGAGTCGAGGACAGGGGAGGACAATCAGCCCCAGCATTTT.

This clonotype was observed a few times. The chain joins TRBV3-1 to TRBJ2-1; 8 bases fit TRBD1. The CDR3 is 17 residues long. Per the germline V gene, CDR1 is LGHDT and CDR2 is YNNKEL (reference sequence). J gave up 6 bases and V 0 bases, and 10 bases lay outside the gene matches. Here the CDR3 reads CASSQDFRTGRSNEQFF. DNA of the CDR3: TGTGCCAGCAGCCAAGACTTCAGGACAGGGAGGTCCAATGAGCAGTTCTTC.

The rearrangement links TRBV20-1 to TRBJ2-1, with a tentative D call TRBD1 (7 bases). Trimming took off 6 bases at V and 3 bases at J, with 15 bases between the two ends. Germline CDR1 reads DFQATT; CDR2 reads SNEGSKA (reference sequence). The CDR3 sequence is 14 residues long. The CDR3: CSAQTGRHYNEQFF. CDR3 DNA: TGCAGTGCCCAGACAGGGAGGCACTACAATGAGCAGTTCTTC.

This clonotype was counted only a few times. J is TRBJ2-5 and V is TRBV20-1, with 12 positions matching TRBD2. V was clipped by 1 base and J by 5 bases; unmatched bases: 8. The CDR3 totals 16 residues. Germline CDR1 is DFQATT and CDR2 is SNEGSKA (reference sequence). CDR3 DNA sequence: TGCAGTGCTAGAGGGAAACTAGCGGGAGGAAGGGAGACCCAGTACTTC. Protein product: CSARGKLAGGRETQYF.

This clonotype was counted at least ten times. V and J are TRBV10-3 and TRBJ2-1; a possible D gene is TRBD2 (5 bases). V lost 2 bases, J lost 0 bases, and 14 bases lay in between. The CDR3 loop spans 17 amino acids. The germline V gene encodes CDR1 ENHRY and CDR2 SYGVKD. Here the CDR3 DNA reads TGTGCCATCAGTGAGGCGCGGACTTTAAGCTCCTACAATGAGCAGTTCTTC. This gives the protein CAISEARTLSSYNEQFF.

This chain links TRBV29-1 with TRBJ2-5, with D possibly matching TRBD1 (6 bases). Germline CDR1 is SQVTM and CDR2 is ANQGSEA. The V end was cut by 2 bases, the J end by 1 base, with 14 bases between. The CDR3 spans 15 residues. In nucleotides, the CDR3 is TGCAGCGTTGAAATACAGGGCTGGATCCAAGAGACCCAGTACTTC. Its translation: CSVEIQGWIQETQYF.

This clonotype has just a few counts. The chain joins TRBV6-2 or TRBV6-3 to TRBJ1-1; tentatively, D is TRBD1 (6 bases). Trimming pared 7 bases from V and 10 bases from J, leaving 16 bases between. Germline assignment: CDR1 MNHEY and CDR2 SVGEGT. The CDR3 runs to 12 residues. The CDR3 DNA reads TGTGCCAGCAAAAGGGACATCGGGAGAGCTTTCTTT. This sequence encodes CASKRDIGRAFF.

The chain joins TRBV5-1 to TRBJ1-2, with a tentative D call TRBD1 (5 bases). CDR1 and CDR2 (germline): SGHRS, YFSETQ. The CDR3 loop spans 14 amino acids. V gave up 0 bases and J gave up 4 bases, with 10 bases separating them. CDR3 region: CASSLDGGGYGYTF. CDR3 sequence (DNA): TGCGCCAGCAGCTTGGACGGGGGTGGCTATGGCTACACCTTC.

This chain joins TRBV20-1 and TRBJ2-1; a weak D match, TRBD2 (6 bases). Germline V gives CDR1 DFQATT, CDR2 SNEGSKA (reference sequence). This CDR3 comprises 15 residues. Trimming removed 2 bases from V and 4 bases from J, with 15 bases in between. The CDR3 coding sequence is TGCAGTGCTAGACCTAGCGAGGGCGGGTACAATGAGCAGTTCTTC. It specifies CSARPSEGGYNEQFF.

This clonotype was recorded a few times. The chain uses TRBV7-9 and TRBJ2-3; a possible D gene is TRBD1 (7 bases). The CDR3 consists of 12 residues. Germline values: CDR1 SEHNR, CDR2 FQNEAQ (reference sequence). V was trimmed by 8 bases and J by 4 bases, leaving 10 bases between them. This CDR3 reads CASARGADTQYF. The DNA of the CDR3 is TGTGCCAGCGCCAGGGGGGCAGATACGCAGTATTTT.

This clonotype was found many times. The chain recombines TRBV12-3 or TRBV12-4 with TRBJ2-1; no reliable D call. V was pared by 2 bases and J by 6 bases, with 5 bases between. This CDR3 spans 12 amino acids. The CDR3 DNA reads as TGTGCCAGCAGTTTACTTGCCAATGAGCAGTTCTTC. The encoded protein is CASSLLANEQFF.

This clonotype turned up a few times. This chain joins TRBV6-2 or TRBV6-3 and TRBJ2-1, with TRBD2 identical over 8 bases. V lost 2 bases, J lost 6 bases, and 6 bases stayed unmatched. Germline values: CDR1 MNHEY, CDR2 SVGEGT. The CDR3 contains 15 residues. The CDR3 loop reads CASSYPVAGGNEQFF. The CDR3 coding sequence is TGTGCCAGCAGTTACCCCGTGGCGGGAGGCAATGAGCAGTTCTTC.

The genes are TRBV6-2 or TRBV6-3 and TRBJ1-1; D remains unclear. CDR3 length: 14 residues. Trimming stripped 6 bases from V and 0 bases from J, with 11 bases between. CDR1 MNHEY and CDR2 SVGEGT come from the germline V gene. CDR3 sequence reads: CASRIDRVNTEAFF. The CDR3 DNA sequence: TGTGCCAGCAGGATCGACCGCGTGAACACTGAAGCTTTCTTT.

The rearrangement links TRBV19 to TRBJ1-5, with TRBD1 identical over 7 bases. J lost 3 bases, V lost 8 bases, and 16 bases had no gene match. The CDR3 consists of 17 residues. Looked up from germline, CDR1 is LNHDA and CDR2 is SQIVND (reference sequence). The CDR3 DNA reads TGTGCCAGTGCCGATAAGGGGACAGCAATATCCAATCAGCCCCAGCATTTT. Protein product: CASADKGTAISNQPQHF.

This chain uses TRBV3-1 with TRBJ1-3; D call uncertain. The germline V gene encodes CDR1 LGHDT and CDR2 YNNKEL (reference sequence). Trimming removed 2 bases from V and 2 bases from J, with 19 bases in between. The CDR3 is 18 amino acids. The CDR3 DNA reads TGTGCCAGCAGCCAATACGGACCCGGTGCGGCGACTGGAAACACCATATATTTT. Translating gives CASSQYGPGAATGNTIYF.

The chain uses TRBV15 and TRBJ2-3; 8 bases match TRBD2. The CDR3 extends over 16 amino acids. Per germline, CDR1 LNHNV and CDR2 YYDKDF (reference sequence). The V gene end was trimmed by 4 bases and the J gene end by 2 bases; junction bases not matched to a gene: 8. The CDR3 loop reads CATSKGPGGPTDTQYF. CDR3 nucleotide sequence: TGTGCCACCAGCAAGGGGCCGGGAGGGCCCACAGATACGCAGTATTTT.

This chain uses TRBV30 with TRBJ2-5; D may be TRBD2 (6 bases). The V end was cut by 0 bases, the J end by 3 bases, with 11 bases between. The length of the CDR3 is 14 residues. The germline V gene encodes CDR1 GTSNPN and CDR2 SVGIG (reference sequence). Here the CDR3 reads CAWSVGGSKETQYF. The CDR3 bases are TGTGCCTGGAGTGTGGGGGGATCCAAAGAGACCCAGTACTTC.